The 8 T cell receptor beta chains presented below share a single source sample, sequenced in a study of T cells in women clearing cervical HPV infection. Assay used: immunoSEQ multiplex PCR; TCRdb lists only in-frame clones, some missing. Its clone listing holds 25,000 to 35,000 clones. The material sequenced was blood buffy coat. The receptors shown here come from a woman between 18 and 69 years old with a cervical HPV16 infection that either progressed to CIN3+ or cleared (not recorded which).

In the case of this clone: The read ends 3 residues early relative to the CDR3; the germline J gene fills the gap. This chain uses TRBV30 with TRBJ2-1; 7 positions match TRBD2. Germline CDR1 and CDR2: GTSNPN and SVGIG (reference sequence). Germline trimming cut 5 bases from V and 5 bases from J; bases unmatched to any gene: 6. The CDR3 covers 13 residues. The covered CDR3 bases are TGTGCCTGGTCCCGGGACTACAACAATGAG. Encoded protein: CAWSRDYNNE. The CDR3 in full is CAWSRDYNNEQFF.

Of note for this clone: The read terminates 3 residues before the CDR3 end, so the remaining end is supplied by the germline J gene. The chain combines TRBV7-9 with TRBJ1-2, with D possibly TRBD1 on 5 matching bases. The CDR3 contains 14 residues. V lost 4 bases, J lost 4 bases, and 13 bases lay in between. CDR1 and CDR2 (germline): SEHNR, FQNEAQ (reference sequence). The CDR3 protein is CASSYSGLGYGYTF. CDR3 bases read: TGTGCCAGCAGCTATTCGGGACTTGGCTATGGC.

To note about this clone: With the read ending 3 residues before the CDR3 end, the germline J gene is used to fill in that end. The chain joins TRBV18 to TRBJ2-3, with 11 bases lining up with TRBD2. The CDR3 runs to 16 residues. The V gene's germline CDR1 is KGHSH and CDR2 LQKENI. The junction had 5 bases not matched to a gene; V was cut back by 3 bases and J by 3 bases. The sequenced CDR3 bases are TGTGCCAGCTCACCCCAAGGGACTAGCGGTACAGATACG. Its protein is CASSPQGTSGTDT. The whole CDR3 protein is CASSPQGTSGTDTQYF. Combining the CDR3 with reference TRBV18 and TRBJ2-3 gives the whole variable domain NAGVMQNPRHLVRRRGQEARLRCSPMKGHSHVYWYRQLPEEGLKFMVYLQKENIIDESGMPKERFSAEFPKEGPSILRIQQVVRGDSAAYFCASSPQGTSGTDTQYFGPGTRLTVL.

As regards this clone: The read halts 3 residues ahead of the CDR3 end, with the missing end drawn from the germline J gene. The chain recombines TRBV29-1 with TRBJ2-3; weak D call: TRBD2 (6 bases). The CDR3 has 13 amino acids. Between the trimmed V and J ends, which lost 4 bases and 0 bases, there was a span of 8 bases. The V gene's germline CDR1 is SQVTM and CDR2 ANQGSEA. Here the CDR3 reads CSVGSGSTDTQYF. The CDR3 bases that were read are TGCAGCGTTGGAAGCGGGAGCACAGATACG.

As for this clone: The read ends 3 residues shy of where the CDR3 ends; the end is completed using the germline J gene. The rearrangement joins TRBV12-3 or TRBV12-4 to TRBJ2-5; 9 bases line up with TRBD2. J lost 6 bases, V lost 5 bases, and 16 bases had no gene match. This CDR3 spans 17 amino acids. CDR3: CASSLTRAGLASQTQYF. Partial CDR3 DNA: TGTGCCAGCAGTCTCACCCGGGCGGGACTAGCTTCCCAGACC.

Concerning this clone itself: The CDR3 extends 3 residues past the end of the read, so its final part is completed from the germline J gene. V usage is TRBV5-4 and J usage is TRBJ1-2; D uncertain. The CDR3 consists of 12 residues. Per the germline V gene, CDR1 is SGHNT and CDR2 is YYREEE (reference sequence). Trimming left V 4 bases short and J 4 bases short, with 8 bases between. The CDR3: CASSLDGYGYTF. The part of the CDR3 DNA that was read is TGTGCCAGCAGCCTGGACGGCTATGGC. Drawing the rest from reference TRBV5-4 and TRBJ1-2, the complete variable domain is ETGVTQSPTHLIKTRGQQVTLRCSSQSGHNTVSWYQQALGQGPQFIFQYYREEENGRGNFPPRFSGLQFPNYSSELNVNALELDDSALYLCASSLDGYGYTFGSGTRLTVV.

With respect to this clone: The read terminates 3 residues before the CDR3 end, so the remaining end is supplied by the germline J gene. V is TRBV10-3 and J is TRBJ2-1; 10 nucleotides line up with TRBD1. In germline, CDR1 is ENHRY, CDR2 SYGVKD. The CDR3 totals 21 residues. The trim removed 7 bases at V and 9 bases at J, leaving 30 bases unmatched. The sequenced CDR3 bases are TGTGCCATCACCCCCGGGACAGGGGTAGCGGGAAGGGGTACTCCTACTGGTGAG. Protein: CAITPGTGVAGRGTPTGE. The whole CDR3 sequence reads CAITPGTGVAGRGTPTGEQFF.

Details on this clone: The CDR3 is cut off 3 residues early in the read; its end comes from the germline J gene. This sequence joins TRBV20-1 and TRBJ2-1; D is uncertain. The CDR3 has 14 amino acids. CDR1 and CDR2 (germline): DFQATT, SNEGSKA (reference sequence). Between the trimmed V and J ends, which lost 3 bases and 5 bases, there was a span of 14 bases. The CDR3 sequence is CSASRETNNNEQFF. CDR3 bases read: TGCAGTGCTAGTCGCGAGACAAACAACAATGAG.